Below, 21 T cell receptor beta chains from the same sample are listed, as sequenced in a study of blood T cell repertoires in COVID-19. Profiling relied on immunoSEQ multiplex PCR, and the TCRdb table lists in-frame clones only, not all of them. The data show over 250,000 clones, approximately 90% seen once. Sequences were obtained from PBMCs or T cells enriched from blood (not recorded which). The origin of the receptors is a woman aged 45-65 years who had recovered from COVID-19.

V gene TRBV7-9 combines with J gene TRBJ2-5; D is perhaps TRBD1 (6 bases). The CDR3 contains 15 residues. Looked up from germline, CDR1 is SEHNR and CDR2 is FQNEAQ (reference sequence). V lost 5 bases, J lost 5 bases, and 18 bases lay in between. As DNA, the CDR3 is TGTGCCAGCAGCCCCCGAGGACAGCTAGGGGAGACCCAGTACTTC. Translation gives CASSPRGQLGETQYF.

The chain combines TRBV7-9 with TRBJ2-5; no firm D call. The CDR3 is 14 amino acids. Germline CDR1 reads SEHNR; CDR2 reads FQNEAQ (reference sequence). V lost 6 bases, J lost 2 bases, and 13 bases lay in between. The CDR3: CASSDTQSQETQYF. The CDR3 nucleotides are TGTGCCAGCAGTGATACACAATCTCAAGAGACCCAGTACTTC.

The rearrangement joins TRBV5-1 to TRBJ1-3, with D unresolved. The V gene lost 0 bases and the J gene lost 10 bases, with 11 bases spanning the gap. The CDR3 contains 13 residues. In germline, CDR1 is SGHRS, CDR2 YFSETQ. The CDR3 spells CASSLDSSDTIYF. CDR3 coding DNA: TGCGCCAGCAGCTTGGACAGTTCAGATACCATATATTTT.

The chain couples TRBV15 to TRBJ2-7, with D unresolved. Germline values: CDR1 LNHNV, CDR2 YYDKDF (reference sequence). Trimming pared 5 bases from V and 0 bases from J, leaving 5 bases between. The CDR3 has 12 amino acids. The CDR3 is CATSASSYEQYF. The CDR3 DNA is TGTGCCACCAGCGCTAGCTCCTACGAGCAGTACTTC.

This clone came up once. The J gene is TRBJ1-1, the V gene TRBV3-1 (or the pseudogene TRBV3-2); D is unclear. This CDR3 has 12 amino acids. Germline assignment: CDR1 LGHDT and CDR2 YNNKEL (reference sequence). The germline V and J ends were trimmed by 4 bases and 7 bases, with 10 bases remaining between them. CDR3 loop: CASSRGGLEAFF. CDR3 DNA sequence: TGTGCCAGCAGCCGAGGTGGACTTGAAGCTTTCTTT.

The CDR3 sequence is CASSKAGADTQYF. The CDR3 coding sequence is TGTGCCAGTAGTAAAGCGGGGGCGGATACGCAGTATTTT. The chain uses TRBV19 and TRBJ2-3; 8 nucleotides align to TRBD2. V shed 4 bases and J 6 bases; nucleotides not matched to a gene: 3. This CDR3 has 13 residues. Looked up from germline, CDR1 is LNHDA and CDR2 is SQIVND (reference sequence).

Details on this clone: This specimen includes other DNA sequences encoding the same CDR3. This CDR3 reads CASSLDSYNEQFF. The CDR3 bases are TGTGCCAGCAGCTTGGACAGCTACAATGAGCAGTTCTTC. The chain links TRBV7-3 to TRBJ2-1, with D perhaps matching TRBD1 (6 bases). Germline V CDR1 and CDR2: SGHTA, FQGTGA. V lost 3 bases, J lost 3 bases, and 6 bases lay in between. There are 13 residues in the CDR3.

This CDR3 is CATRLGEAGGEQFF. DNA of the CDR3: TGTGCCACCAGGCTTGGGGAGGCGGGAGGTGAGCAGTTCTTC. The chain joins TRBV24-1 to TRBJ2-1; 8 positions match TRBD2. Trimming took 7 bases from V and 9 from J; bases not matched to a gene: 10. Germline V lookup: CDR1 KGHDR, CDR2 SFDVKD. The CDR3 covers 14 residues.

Comment on this clone: Other DNA sequences in this sample translate to the same CDR3. V usage is TRBV28 and J usage is TRBJ2-7; TRBD2 matches at 12 bases. Germline CDR1 MDHEN, CDR2 SYDVKM. This CDR3 contains 15 residues. The trim removed 5 bases at V and 0 bases at J, leaving 2 bases unmatched. The DNA of the CDR3 is TGTGCCAGCAGTACGACTAGCGGGAGCTCCTACGAGCAGTACTTC. Translation gives CASSTTSGSSYEQYF.

The chain has TRBV20-1 and TRBJ2-1, with 10 bases identical to TRBD2. CDR3 size: 16 residues. Germline CDR1 is DFQATT and CDR2 is SNEGSKA (reference sequence). V dropped 3 bases and J dropped 6; count of bases not matched to a gene: 11. CDR3 bases: TGCAGTGCTAGTCTGTCTAGCGGGAGAAGGGTCAATGAGCAGTTCTTC. It codes for CSASLSSGRRVNEQFF.

The rearrangement links TRBV7-3 to TRBJ2-7; D not certain. The CDR3 consists of 14 residues. Trimming stripped 5 bases from V and 0 bases from J, with 11 bases between. Germline V gives CDR1 SGHTA, CDR2 FQGTGA. CDR3 nucleotides: TGTGCCAGCAGCCCCGGTAGGAGCTCCTACGAGCAGTACTTC. Encoded protein: CASSPGRSSYEQYF.

V usage is TRBV6-5 and J usage is TRBJ2-7; perhaps TRBD1 as D (6 bases). Germline V gene sequence: CDR1 MNHEY, CDR2 SVGAGI. V dropped 0 bases and J dropped 2 bases, with 11 bases sitting between them. The CDR3 length is 15 residues. CDR3 in amino acids: CASSYSGTQAYEQYF. CDR3 in DNA: TGTGCCAGCAGTTACTCCGGGACACAGGCCTACGAGCAGTACTTC.

This clone was detected only once. The J gene is TRBJ1-1, the V gene TRBV29-1; D gene uncertain. Germline CDR1 reads SQVTM; CDR2 reads ANQGSEA. This CDR3 contains 14 residues. Trimming took off 1 base at V and 3 bases at J, with 12 bases between the two ends. The CDR3 region is CSVEVWAEDTEAFF. The CDR3 DNA is TGCAGCGTTGAAGTTTGGGCGGAGGACACTGAAGCTTTCTTT.

The CDR3 DNA reads TGTGCCAGTAATAATTGGACAGGGTGGAATTCACCCCTCCACTTT. It translates to CASNNWTGWNSPLHF. This rearrangement joins TRBV19 to TRBJ1-6, with 8 bases lining up with TRBD1. The CDR3 contains 15 residues. V gave up 7 bases and J gave up 7 bases; unmatched junction bases: 9. Germline CDR1 is LNHDA and CDR2 is SQIVND (reference sequence).

The rearrangement uses TRBV7-9 and TRBJ2-1; D is undetermined. The V end was cut by 7 bases, the J end by 8 bases, with 18 bases between. Germline CDR1 is SEHNR and CDR2 is FQNEAQ (reference sequence). This CDR3 has 14 amino acids. The CDR3 protein is CASTLERRSDEQFF. The CDR3 nucleotides read TGTGCCAGCACCCTAGAGAGAAGGAGTGATGAGCAGTTCTTC. The full variable domain, rest sourced from reference TRBV7-9 and TRBJ2-1, is DTGVSQNPRHKITKRGQNVTFRCDPISEHNRLYWYRQTLGQGPEFLTYFQNEAQLEKSRLLSDRFSAERPKGSFSTLEIQRTEQGDSAMYLCASTLERRSDEQFFGPGTRLTVL.

This rearrangement joins TRBV10-3 to TRBJ2-1; D possibly corresponds to TRBD2 (7 bases). This CDR3 has 15 residues. The germline V gene has CDR1 ENHRY and CDR2 SYGVKD. The V and J ends lost 6 bases and 5 bases respectively, with 17 bases between them. The CDR3 DNA reads as TGTGCCATCAGATCGAGCGGAGGGGGGGACAATGAGCAGTTCTTC. Its translation: CAIRSSGGGDNEQFF.

This sequence joins TRBV7-9 and TRBJ2-7; D not certain. The ends were cut back, 5 bases at V and 1 base at J, with 21 bases in the middle. Germline CDR1 SEHNR, CDR2 FQNEAQ (reference sequence). CDR3 length: 17 residues. CDR3: CASSPSFGFMASYEQYF. The CDR3, as DNA: TGTGCCAGCAGCCCCAGTTTTGGCTTCATGGCTTCCTACGAGCAGTACTTC.

The CDR3 sequence is CASSQEALGTSGNEQFF. Written as DNA, the CDR3 is TGTGCCAGCAGCCAAGAAGCGCTGGGGACTAGCGGGAATGAGCAGTTCTTC. The rearrangement joins TRBV4-2 to TRBJ2-1; TRBD2 matches 12 bases. V shed 0 bases, J shed 7 bases, and the junction held 7 bases outside the gene matches. The CDR3 is made up of 17 amino acids. Germline V gene sequence: CDR1 LGHNA, CDR2 YNFKEQ.

The rearrangement links TRBV7-3 to TRBJ2-1; D is ambiguous. The CDR3 contains 14 residues. The germline V gene encodes CDR1 SGHTA and CDR2 FQGTGA. Between the trimmed V and J ends, which lost 4 bases and 0 bases, there was a span of 7 bases. The CDR3 region is CASSSPGSYNEQFF. In DNA, the CDR3 is TGTGCCAGCAGCTCCCCCGGCTCCTACAATGAGCAGTTCTTC.

The chain recombines TRBV5-1 with TRBJ2-3; 13 bases fit TRBD2. V was clipped by 4 bases and J by 1 base; unmatched bases: 6. The CDR3 has 17 amino acids. Germline assignment: CDR1 SGHRS and CDR2 YFSETQ. The CDR3 here is CASSPGLAGAGTDTQYF. The CDR3, as DNA: TGCGCCAGCAGCCCCGGACTAGCGGGAGCCGGCACAGATACGCAGTATTTT.

The chain has TRBV28 and TRBJ1-2; no firm D call. CDR1 is MDHEN and CDR2 is SYDVKM in the germline V gene. The CDR3 totals 14 residues. Trimming pared 1 base from V and 8 bases from J, leaving 14 bases between. CDR3 sequence: CASSLSGGAAGYTF. The CDR3, as DNA: TGTGCCAGCAGTTTATCCGGCGGAGCAGCGGGCTACACCTTC.